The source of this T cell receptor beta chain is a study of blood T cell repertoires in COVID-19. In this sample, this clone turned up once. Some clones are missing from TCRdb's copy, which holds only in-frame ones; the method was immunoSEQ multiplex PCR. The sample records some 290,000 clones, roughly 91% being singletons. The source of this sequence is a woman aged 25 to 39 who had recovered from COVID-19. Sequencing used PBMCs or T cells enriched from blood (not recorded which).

This CDR3 reads CASTRNPSGRTGELFF. CDR3 in DNA: TGTGCCAGCACCCGCAACCCTAGCGGACGAACCGGGGAGCTGTTTTTT. This chain uses TRBV28 with TRBJ2-2, with 7 nucleotides matching TRBD2. The J segment lost 5 bases and the V segment lost 7 bases, leaving 13 bases of the junction unmatched. The length of the CDR3 is 16 residues. CDR1 is MDHEN and CDR2 is SYDVKM in the germline V gene.